These 29 T cell receptor beta chains were all obtained from the same sample, sequenced in a study of control samples from healthy donors and cancer patients. The method was immunoSEQ multiplex PCR; TCRdb's version includes in-frame clones alone and lacks a portion of them. The sample contains under 150,000 clones, 80% to 90% of which appear only once. Sequencing was done on a sample of blood. The source is a man aged 60 to 75 in good health.

The gene calls are TRBV14 and TRBJ2-7; 7 bases fit TRBD1. V shed 4 bases and J 4 bases; nucleotides not matched to a gene: 1. There are 12 residues in the CDR3. Germline V gene sequence: CDR1 SGHDN, CDR2 FVKESK. This CDR3 reads CASSRQGYEQYF. The DNA of the CDR3 is TGTGCCAGCAGCCGACAGGGTTACGAGCAGTACTTC. The full variable domain, rest sourced from reference TRBV14 and TRBJ2-7, is EAGVTQFPSHSVIEKGQTVTLRCDPISGHDNLYWYRRVMGKEIKFLLHFVKESKQDESGMPNNRFLAERTGGTYSTLKVQPAELEDSGVYFCASSRQGYEQYFGPGTRLTVT.

The V and J genes are TRBV9 and TRBJ2-3; 9 bases match TRBD2. The J segment lost 4 bases and the V segment lost 6 bases, leaving 6 bases of the junction unmatched. Germline values: CDR1 SGDLS, CDR2 YYNGEE. There are 14 residues in the CDR3. The CDR3 DNA reads TGTGCCAGCACGCGGGGGGGCCGGGCAGATACGCAGTATTTT. Its translation is CASTRGGRADTQYF.

This clone was seen at least ten times. V usage is TRBV6-6 and J usage is TRBJ1-2; D ambiguous. Per the germline V gene, CDR1 is MNHNY and CDR2 is SVGAGI (reference sequence). The CDR3 loop spans 15 amino acids. V gave up 0 bases and J gave up 1 base, with 9 bases separating them. In DNA, the CDR3 is TGTGCCAGCAGTTACTCGCGCGGTCTTAACTATGGCTACACCTTC. Encoded protein: CASSYSRGLNYGYTF.

The rearrangement uses TRBV19 and TRBJ1-2; 9 nucleotides line up with TRBD1. Germline V gene sequence: CDR1 LNHDA, CDR2 SQIVND (reference sequence). V shed 0 bases and J 5 bases; nucleotides not matched to a gene: 4. CDR3 length equals 15 residues. The chain's CDR3 is CASSIDPTGGYGYTF. As DNA, the CDR3 is TGTGCCAGTAGTATAGATCCGACAGGGGGTTATGGCTACACCTTC.

This rearrangement joins TRBV10-2 to TRBJ1-2; TRBD1 aligns across 7 bases. Germline lookup yields CDR1 WSHSY and CDR2 SAAADI. The CDR3 consists of 15 residues. V trimming: 3 bases; J trimming: 1 base; junction bases outside the gene matches: 5. The CDR3 here is CASSDDRVLNYGYTF. As DNA, the CDR3 is TGCGCCAGCAGTGACGACAGGGTGCTTAACTATGGCTACACCTTC.

The chain carries TRBV5-6 and TRBJ1-4, with TRBD1 identical over 8 bases. Germline CDR1 SGHDT, CDR2 YYEEEE. The V and J ends lost 4 bases and 5 bases, in that order; junction bases with no gene match: 7. The CDR3 spans 15 residues. CDR3 residues: CASSRDRGPNEKLFF. As DNA, the CDR3 is TGTGCCAGCAGCAGAGACAGGGGCCCCAATGAAAAACTGTTTTTT.

The rearrangement links TRBV4-3 to TRBJ2-7; TRBD1 is a possible D gene (5 bases). V was pared by 0 bases and J by 0 bases, with 6 bases between. This CDR3 is built from 14 residues. The germline gives CDR1 LGHNA, CDR2 YSLEER. The CDR3 DNA follows: TGCGCCAGCAGCCAAGATCAGGGCTCCTACGAGCAGTACTTC. Its protein product is CASSQDQGSYEQYF.

This chain joins TRBV11-2 and TRBJ2-1, with D tentatively TRBD2 (6 bases). Trimming shortened V by 5 bases and J by 7 bases, and 15 bases separated the two germline ends. From germline, CDR1 is SGHAT and CDR2 FQNNGV. This CDR3 is 14 amino acids long. The CDR3 sequence: CASSPPGLKNEQFF. The DNA for the CDR3 is TGTGCCAGCAGCCCACCGGGACTTAAAAATGAGCAGTTCTTC.

This clone has a single count. The genes are TRBV7-2 and TRBJ2-7; 9 bases match TRBD2. The CDR3 length is 14 residues. In germline, CDR1 is SGHTA, CDR2 FQGNSA. V trimming: 1 base; J trimming: 5 bases; junction bases outside the gene matches: 3. CDR3 region: CASSLGTSVDEQYF. The CDR3 nucleotides are TGTGCCAGCAGCTTAGGGACTAGCGTCGACGAGCAGTACTTC.

The V gene is TRBV4-1, the J gene TRBJ2-2; 8 bases line up with TRBD2. Per germline, CDR1 MGHRA and CDR2 YSYEKL. The CDR3 totals 16 residues. Germline trimming cut 1 base from V and 1 base from J; bases unmatched to any gene: 2. The CDR3 loop reads CASSQVSGMNTGELFF. In DNA form, the CDR3 reads TGCGCCAGCAGCCAAGTTAGCGGGATGAACACCGGGGAGCTGTTTTTT.

The rearrangement uses TRBV6-5 and TRBJ1-6; D gene unclear. Trimming cost V 7 bases and J 7 bases, with 8 bases left between them. Germline CDR1 is MNHEY and CDR2 is SVGAGI. The CDR3 is 12 residues long. The CDR3 spells CASTGRNSPLHF. CDR3 in DNA: TGTGCCAGCACCGGGAGGAATTCACCCCTCCACTTT.

The chain has TRBV2 and TRBJ2-7; TRBD1 agrees at 9 bases. Germline values: CDR1 SNHLY, CDR2 FYNNEI. The CDR3 extends over 16 amino acids. V trimming: 7 bases; J trimming: 4 bases; junction bases outside the gene matches: 14. The CDR3: CASKKEVGTGRYEQYF. As DNA, the CDR3 is TGTGCCAGCAAAAAAGAAGTAGGGACAGGGAGGTACGAGCAGTACTTC.

The chain is built from TRBV6-5 and TRBJ1-1, with D unresolved. Per the germline V gene, CDR1 is MNHEY and CDR2 is SVGAGI. This CDR3 is built from 13 residues. V was trimmed by 4 bases and J by 6 bases, leaving 12 bases between them. The CDR3: CASSSFRVSEAFF. The CDR3 coding sequence is TGTGCCAGCAGTTCTTTCCGTGTCTCTGAAGCTTTCTTT.

The V and J genes are TRBV10-3 and TRBJ2-1; 15 positions match TRBD2. This CDR3 has 13 residues. Losses at the gene ends were 9 bases for V and 8 bases for J; bases not matched to a gene: 2. Germline assignment: CDR1 ENHRY and CDR2 SYGVKD. The DNA for the CDR3 is TGTGCCATAGGACTAGCGGGGGGGGATGAGCAGTTCTTC. Its translation: CAIGLAGGDEQFF.

This chain joins TRBV5-1 and TRBJ2-1; weak D call: TRBD1 (6 bases). The V gene lost 0 bases and the J gene lost 8 bases, with 15 bases spanning the gap. Germline V lookup: CDR1 SGHRS, CDR2 YFSETQ. The CDR3 consists of 15 residues. The CDR3 spells CASSLGQQGIDEQFF. The CDR3 nucleotides read TGCGCCAGCAGCTTGGGACAACAGGGCATCGATGAGCAGTTCTTC. Full variable domain (rest looked up from reference TRBV5-1 and TRBJ2-1): KAGVTQTPRYLIKTRGQQVTLSCSPISGHRSVSWYQQTPGQGLQFLFEYFSETQRNKGNFPGRFSGRQFSNSRSEMNVSTLELGDSALYLCASSLGQQGIDEQFFGPGTRLTVL.

This chain uses TRBV7-2 with TRBJ2-3, with 9 bases identical to TRBD1. V was clipped by 5 bases and J by 4 bases; unmatched bases: 7. In germline, CDR1 is SGHTA, CDR2 FQGNSA. The CDR3 consists of 15 residues. The CDR3 region is CASSLQGAGADTQYF. The CDR3 DNA follows: TGTGCCAGCAGCCTACAGGGGGCTGGCGCAGATACGCAGTATTTT.

The CDR3 is CASSPGWGSNEKLFF. The CDR3 nucleotides read TGTGCCAGTAGCCCGGGATGGGGGTCTAATGAAAAACTGTTTTTT. The V call is TRBV19, the J call TRBJ1-4, with a tentative D call TRBD1 (5 bases). V was clipped by 6 bases and J by 3 bases, with 14 bases between them. Germline V CDR1 and CDR2: LNHDA, SQIVND (reference sequence). CDR3 length: 15 residues.

This clone has just a few counts. The chain recombines TRBV18 with TRBJ1-2; TRBD1 matches at 8 bases. The germline V gene encodes CDR1 KGHSH and CDR2 LQKENI. This CDR3 is 15 amino acids long. V trimming: 3 bases; J trimming: 8 bases; junction bases outside the gene matches: 11. CDR3 nucleotides: TGTGCCAGCTCACCCGGTACAGACAGGGGATCGGGCTACACCTTC. This encodes CASSPGTDRGSGYTF.

The chain joins TRBV18 to TRBJ2-5, with unresolved D. V lost 3 bases and J lost 1, with 9 bases in between. In germline, CDR1 is KGHSH, CDR2 LQKENI. The CDR3 is made up of 14 amino acids. CDR3 in amino acids: CASSPLPFQETQYF. CDR3 DNA: TGTGCCAGCTCACCGCTGCCATTCCAAGAGACCCAGTACTTC.

The chain employs TRBV5-1 and TRBJ2-7; 7 positions agree with TRBD1. Germline CDR1 SGHRS, CDR2 YFSETQ. The CDR3 runs 13 residues. With 4 bases clipped from V and 2 bases from J, the junction kept 3 bases outside the gene matches. The CDR3: CASSRQGPYEQYF. CDR3 DNA sequence: TGCGCCAGCAGCAGACAGGGACCCTACGAGCAGTACTTC.

The V and J genes are TRBV9 and TRBJ2-3, with D unclear. CDR3 length equals 15 residues. The germline CDR1 and CDR2 sequences are SGDLS and YYNGEE. Trimming stripped 0 bases from V and 0 bases from J, with 8 bases between. CDR3 sequence reads: CASSVGMLSTDTQYF. The CDR3 DNA reads as TGTGCCAGCAGCGTAGGGATGCTCAGCACAGATACGCAGTATTTT. Variable domain in full (rest from reference TRBV9 and TRBJ2-3): DSGVTQTPKHLITATGQRVTLRCSPRSGDLSVYWYQQSLDQGLQFLIQYYNGEERAKGNILERFSAQQFPDLHSELNLSSLELGDSALYFCASSVGMLSTDTQYFGPGTRLTVL.

The chain employs TRBV10-2 and TRBJ2-3, with D uncertain. V lost 0 bases to trimming and J lost 3 bases, with 7 bases between them. The CDR3 is 14 amino acids. In germline, CDR1 is WSHSY, CDR2 SAAADI. CDR3 sequence (DNA): TGCGCCAGCAGTGAGTCGATTGGGACAGATACGCAGTATTTT. As protein: CASSESIGTDTQYF.

The chain combines TRBV6-1 with TRBJ2-7, with D tentatively TRBD1 (6 bases). Per the germline V gene, CDR1 is MNHNS and CDR2 is SASEGT. CDR3 length: 15 residues. Trimming took off 1 base at V and 4 bases at J, with 14 bases between the two ends. CDR3 residues: CASSEVRTVTYEQYF. Written as DNA, the CDR3 is TGTGCCAGCAGTGAAGTCCGGACAGTGACGTACGAGCAGTACTTC.

The chain recombines TRBV2 with TRBJ2-2, with D possibly being TRBD1 (6 bases). V lost 11 bases, J lost 0 bases, and 13 bases lay in between. The germline gives CDR1 SNHLY, CDR2 FYNNEI. The CDR3 has 14 amino acids. The CDR3 DNA follows: TGTGCCGGCCGGACAGCGGCGAACACCGGGGAGCTGTTTTTT. It codes for CAGRTAANTGELFF.

This rearrangement joins TRBV12-3 or TRBV12-4 to TRBJ1-1; D call uncertain. The CDR3 spans 11 residues. V dropped 8 bases and J dropped 11 bases, with 15 bases sitting between them. The CDR3 loop reads CASGRLRMAFF. The CDR3 nucleotides read TGTGCCAGCGGAAGACTAAGGATGGCTTTCTTT.

The CDR3 spells CSVSWTEKNTEAFF. CDR3 bases: TGCAGCGTGAGCTGGACAGAGAAGAACACTGAAGCTTTCTTT. This sequence joins TRBV29-1 and TRBJ1-1, with D perhaps TRBD1 (6 bases). The CDR3 is made up of 14 amino acids. Trimming took 6 bases from V and 1 from J, leaving 15 bases between them. Germline CDR1 and CDR2: SQVTM and ANQGSEA.

The J gene is TRBJ1-4, the V gene TRBV6-5, with D possibly TRBD1 on 5 matching bases. The CDR3 has 12 residues. V was clipped by 8 bases and J by 5 bases, with 9 bases between them. Germline CDR1 is MNHEY and CDR2 is SVGAGI. The CDR3 DNA follows: TGTGCCAGCCGGGGGGGGAATGAAAAACTGTTTTTT. It is translated as CASRGGNEKLFF.

V gene TRBV3-1 (or the pseudogene TRBV3-2) combines with J gene TRBJ2-1, with 7 bases matching TRBD2. This CDR3 region has 19 residues. The J segment lost 4 bases and the V segment lost 1 base, leaving 16 bases of the junction unmatched. Germline CDR1 reads LGHDT; CDR2 reads YNNKEL (reference sequence). The CDR3 loop is CASSQVGIGGGGRYNEQFF. The CDR3 region has the DNA TGTGCCAGCAGCCAAGTGGGCATAGGAGGCGGGGGTCGGTACAATGAGCAGTTCTTC.

This chain connects TRBV3-1 (or the pseudogene TRBV3-2) to TRBJ1-2; 7 bases agree with TRBD1. This CDR3 is built from 13 residues. Unmatched junction bases numbered 5, after V lost 5 bases and J lost 5 bases. The V gene's germline CDR1 is LGHDT and CDR2 YNNKEL (reference sequence). The chain's CDR3 is CASSDGTAYGYTF. The CDR3, as DNA: TGTGCCAGCAGCGACGGGACAGCTTATGGCTACACCTTC.